The 15 T cell receptor beta chains presented below share a single source sample, sequenced in a study of blood T cell repertoires in COVID-19. Clones were sequenced by immunoSEQ multiplex PCR, and TCRdb holds only the in-frame ones, with some missing. Seen here are roughly 500,000 clones, around 85% observed once, and the top ten hold around 7.9%. Sequencing was performed on PBMCs or T cells enriched from blood (not recorded which). The receptors were gathered from a woman in her sixties who had recovered from COVID-19.

This sequence joins TRBV5-5 and TRBJ1-1; TRBD1 aligns across 7 bases. The germline gives CDR1 SGHKS, CDR2 YYEKEE (reference sequence). J gave up 5 bases and V 3 bases, and 13 bases lay outside the gene matches. This CDR3 is 16 amino acids long. The CDR3 reads CASSYPKRGPGTEAFF. In DNA, the CDR3 is TGTGCCAGCAGCTACCCTAAGAGGGGGCCCGGAACTGAAGCTTTCTTT.

The CDR3 protein is CASSQTGFYEQYF. The CDR3, as DNA: TGTGCCAGCAGTCAGACGGGGTTCTACGAGCAGTACTTC. The chain uses TRBV7-9 and TRBJ2-7, with a weak D call TRBD2 (5 bases). Germline-derived CDR1 and CDR2 are SEHNR and FQNEAQ (reference sequence). The CDR3 covers 13 residues. Trimming took off 6 bases at V and 3 bases at J, with 12 bases between the two ends. Together with reference TRBV7-9 and TRBJ2-7, the CDR3 gives the full variable domain: DTGVSQNPRHKITKRGQNVTFRCDPISEHNRLYWYRQTLGQGPEFLTYFQNEAQLEKSRLLSDRFSAERPKGSFSTLEIQRTEQGDSAMYLCASSQTGFYEQYFGPGTRLTVT.

The genes are TRBV10-3 and TRBJ1-6; 11 bases match TRBD1. CDR1 is ENHRY, CDR2 SYGVKD, per germline. The CDR3 extends over 14 amino acids. The J segment lost 9 bases and the V segment lost 2 bases, leaving 0 bases of the junction unmatched. The CDR3 bases are TGTGCCATCAGTGAGGGGACAGGGGGTTCACCCCTCCACTTT. As protein: CAISEGTGGSPLHF.

The rearrangement uses TRBV9 and TRBJ2-2; 11 bases align to TRBD2. J gave up 5 bases and V 2 bases, and 2 bases lay outside the gene matches. The germline V gene has CDR1 SGDLS and CDR2 YYNGEE. The CDR3 is 15 residues long. The CDR3 bases are TGTGCCAGCAGCGTTAGCGGGGGGGCTACCGGGGAGCTGTTTTTT. Residues: CASSVSGGATGELFF.

V is TRBV7-2 and J is TRBJ1-2, with 10 bases that match TRBD1. V gave up 3 bases and J gave up 4 bases; unmatched junction bases: 5. CDR3 length: 15 residues. Germline CDR1 SGHTA, CDR2 FQGNSA. Here the CDR3 reads CASSFGTGEFYGYTF. The CDR3 nucleotides read TGTGCCAGCAGCTTCGGGACAGGGGAATTCTATGGCTACACCTTC.

The J gene is TRBJ1-2, the V gene TRBV19, with 7 bases that match TRBD1. The germline gives CDR1 LNHDA, CDR2 SQIVND (reference sequence). The V segment lost 6 bases and the J segment 6 bases; nucleotides outside the gene matches: 7. This CDR3 contains 13 residues. CDR3 in amino acids: CASSTTGKNGYTF. CDR3 coding DNA: TGTGCCAGTAGCACGACAGGGAAAAATGGCTACACCTTC.

The rearrangement joins TRBV5-4 to TRBJ1-3; tentatively, D is TRBD1 (6 bases). V dropped 4 bases and J dropped 6 bases, with 11 bases sitting between them. The CDR3 runs 13 residues. Germline V gives CDR1 SGHNT, CDR2 YYREEE (reference sequence). The CDR3 sequence is CASSPGQQNTIYF. The CDR3 nucleotides are TGTGCCAGCAGCCCCGGACAGCAAAACACCATATATTTT.

The gene calls are TRBV29-1 and TRBJ1-2, with D maybe TRBD1 (6 bases). Trimming removed 5 bases from V and 1 base from J, with 11 bases in between. The CDR3 has 13 amino acids. The germline CDR1 and CDR2 sequences are SQVTM and ANQGSEA. For the CDR3, the DNA is TGCAGCGTTCTGGACAGACGTAACTATGGCTACACCTTC. Residues: CSVLDRRNYGYTF.

In DNA form, the CDR3 reads TGTGCCTGGAACGACAGGATGCTCAGAAATTCACCCCTCCACTTT. Its protein is CAWNDRMLRNSPLHF. The chain links TRBV30 to TRBJ1-6; D perhaps matches TRBD1 (6 bases). V gave up 4 bases and J gave up 7 bases, with 17 bases separating them. This CDR3 contains 15 residues. The germline V gene encodes CDR1 GTSNPN and CDR2 SVGIG (reference sequence).

This sequence joins TRBV11-2 and TRBJ1-6; 9 bases are a match to TRBD1. The CDR3 spans 14 residues. Looked up from germline, CDR1 is SGHAT and CDR2 is FQNNGV. V shed 1 base and J 10 bases; nucleotides not matched to a gene: 2. The CDR3 loop reads CASSLGTGASPLHF. In nucleotides, the CDR3 is TGTGCCAGCAGCTTAGGGACAGGGGCATCACCCCTCCACTTT.

This chain joins TRBV11-2 and TRBJ2-3; D perhaps matches TRBD1 (5 bases). CDR1 is SGHAT and CDR2 is FQNNGV in the germline V gene. Trimming pared 6 bases from V and 2 bases from J, leaving 9 bases between. The CDR3 sequence is 13 residues long. The CDR3 coding sequence is TGTGCCAGCAGGGACACACCCACAGATACGCAGTATTTT. Amino acid sequence: CASRDTPTDTQYF.

The chain joins TRBV9 to TRBJ2-2; possible D gene TRBD1, 6 bases. Germline loops: CDR1 SGDLS, CDR2 YYNGEE. The CDR3 is 14 amino acids. With 3 bases removed from V and 8 bases from J, the gap between germline ends came to 14 bases. The CDR3 DNA follows: TGTGCCAGCAGCGCAACAGGGTTTTTGGGGGAGCTGTTTTTT. It yields the protein CASSATGFLGELFF.

The rearrangement uses TRBV24-1 and TRBJ2-5; possible D gene TRBD2, 7 bases. CDR3 length equals 18 residues. Germline lookup yields CDR1 KGHDR and CDR2 SFDVKD. V lost 0 bases and J 1 base, leaving 17 bases between the germline ends. The CDR3 coding sequence is TGTGCCACCAGTGATTTGGGGGCGGGGGACATTTTCCAAGAGACCCAGTACTTC. It translates to CATSDLGAGDIFQETQYF.

The V gene is TRBV6-5, the J gene TRBJ2-7, with 8 bases matching TRBD1. Germline lookup yields CDR1 MNHEY and CDR2 SVGAGI. The V segment lost 6 bases and the J segment 1 base; nucleotides outside the gene matches: 5. The CDR3 runs 14 residues. CDR3 nucleotides: TGTGCCAGCAGCCCCCGGACAGGGTCCTACGAGCAGTACTTC. Translating gives CASSPRTGSYEQYF.

This sequence joins TRBV4-1 and TRBJ1-1, with 9 positions matching TRBD1. Germline-derived CDR1 and CDR2 are MGHRA and YSYEKL. V gave up 5 bases and J gave up 1 base; unmatched junction bases: 11. The CDR3 is 17 residues long. The CDR3 loop is CASSDGTGWGANTEAFF. As DNA, the CDR3 is TGCGCCAGCAGCGATGGGACAGGGTGGGGGGCGAACACTGAAGCTTTCTTT.